This T cell receptor beta chain was identified in a study of identical twins' blood T cells (dated by TCRdb to the early 2010s). Background for the entire study: Roughly 50 million Illumina reads were obtained across approximately 12 libraries, comprising six alpha-chain and six beta-chain libraries. Using next-generation sequencing, the study compared the TCR alpha and beta chain repertoires of three pairs of monozygous twins to assess how genetics influences repertoire formation. Paper-wide results and their limitations: The study stated that the proposed role of the TCRalpha J segment in MHC recognition during thymic selection needs to be validated by independent studies. Because the twins were raised together, environmental influences could not be ruled out as an explanation for the similarity between twins. Twin pairs were reported to be markedly more alike in V gene usage than unrelated donors were, even when looking at non-selected out-of-frame TCRbeta clonotypes. The number of shared CDR3 clonotypes between two donors was mainly determined by the product of their cloneset sizes, and twins did not clearly deviate from this trend. Among the most abundant TCRbeta clonotypes, every donor shared more CDR3 sequences with her own twin than with unrelated donors.

Donors were six healthy women forming three monozygous twin pairs. All three twin pairs had been raised together and were thought likely to have encountered the same vaccines and infectious agents. TCR cDNA libraries were prepared from RNA that had been isolated from peripheral blood mononuclear cells. The library was made by 5' RACE. Sequenced on an Illumina Genome Analyzer IIx. To prepare the RNA-based TCR cDNA libraries, a previously described protocol was followed, with several modifications. To prevent cross-contamination, sample-specific barcodes were introduced on both ends of each TCR cDNA library during cDNA synthesis and amplification. Regarding the original processing steps: Each library contained about 2.2 to 3.6 million CDR3-containing reads, and somewhere between about 90,000 and nearly 500,000 clonotypes were identified for each individual. Reads carrying improper barcode index combinations were removed, after which the MiTCR software was used to build a cloneset for each library. While assembling CDR3 clonotypes, MiTCR filtered or rescued low-quality reads and corrected PCR and sequencing errors. Artificial out-of-frame clonotypes were removed by being mapped to in-frame sequences, with one indel in the CDR3 allowed. Similarity in V and J gene usage between donors was calculated as the Jensen-Shannon divergence divided by the mean entropy. TCRdb reworked the public reads: Q25 trimming with fastp, MiXCR clone assembly, productive beta chains retained. Duplicate CDR3 protein sequences are folded into a single record with the most common DNA and genes. The V and J calls follow TCRdb's processing rather than the paper's. The sample profile shows 400,000 or so distinct CDR3 sequences; 28% of them were found once. The ten largest account for roughly 5.5% of the sample.

This clonotype was found many times. Its antigen remains unidentified. It has no much larger one-base neighbor in the sample; base qualities were not kept. Trimming takes 2 bases off V and 3 bases off J; junction bases not matched to a gene: 5. The germline V gene specifies MNHEY as CDR1 and SVGEGT as CDR2. From its cysteine to its phenylalanine, the CDR3 spans 15 amino acids. This entry keeps only the CDR3 DNA: 45 bases, framed from base 1. Rearrangement joined TRBV6-2 or TRBV6-3 to TRBJ1-2; 8 of the junction bases match TRBD1. The sample consisted of PBMCs. This TCR was sampled from a woman aged 18-49 years in good health. The CDR3 protein: CASSYLGTGDYGYTF. The nucleotide sequence is given as TGTGCCAGCAGTTACCTGGGGACAGGAGACTATGGCTACACCTTC.